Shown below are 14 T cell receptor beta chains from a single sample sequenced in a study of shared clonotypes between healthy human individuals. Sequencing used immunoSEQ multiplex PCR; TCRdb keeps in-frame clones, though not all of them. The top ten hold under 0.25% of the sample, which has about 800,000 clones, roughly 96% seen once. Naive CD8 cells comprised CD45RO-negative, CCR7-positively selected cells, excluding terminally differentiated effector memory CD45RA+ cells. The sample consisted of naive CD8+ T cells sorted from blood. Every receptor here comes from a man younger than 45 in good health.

The CDR3 reads CANCGAGGELFF. The CDR3 region has the DNA TGTGCCAACTGTGGCGCCGGCGGGGAGCTGTTTTTT. The chain joins TRBV28 to TRBJ2-2; D is ambiguous. In germline, CDR1 is MDHEN, CDR2 SYDVKM. V was clipped by 10 bases and J by 7 bases, with 13 bases between them. CDR3 length equals 12 residues.

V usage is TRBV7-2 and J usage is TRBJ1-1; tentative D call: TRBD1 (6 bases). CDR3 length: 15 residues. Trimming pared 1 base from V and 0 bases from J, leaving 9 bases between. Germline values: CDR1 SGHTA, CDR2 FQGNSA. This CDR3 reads CASSLEGGMNTEAFF. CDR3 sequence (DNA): TGTGCCAGCAGCTTAGAAGGGGGGATGAACACTGAAGCTTTCTTT.

CDR3 DNA: TGTGCCAGTAGTGACACCAGCTCCTACAATGAGCAGTTCTTC. Translation gives CASSDTSSYNEQFF. The V gene is TRBV19, the J gene TRBJ2-1; D gene unclear. Germline loops: CDR1 LNHDA, CDR2 SQIVND (reference sequence). Trimming left V 5 bases short and J 0 bases short, with 8 bases between. This CDR3 is 14 amino acids long. The full variable domain, rest sourced from reference TRBV19 and TRBJ2-1, is DGGITQSPKYLFRKEGQNVTLSCEQNLNHDAMYWYRQDPGQGLRLIYYSQIVNDFQKGDIAEGYSVSREKKESFPLTVTSAQKNPTAFYLCASSDTSSYNEQFFGPGTRLTVL.

CDR3: CASSPRGDGREKLFF. CDR3 DNA sequence: TGCGCCAGCAGCCCGAGAGGGGATGGGCGTGAAAAACTGTTTTTT. J is TRBJ1-4 and V is TRBV4-1; possibly TRBD1 for D (5 bases). Trimming cost V 4 bases and J 7 bases, with 16 bases left between them. The V gene's germline CDR1 is MGHRA and CDR2 YSYEKL. The CDR3 loop spans 15 amino acids.

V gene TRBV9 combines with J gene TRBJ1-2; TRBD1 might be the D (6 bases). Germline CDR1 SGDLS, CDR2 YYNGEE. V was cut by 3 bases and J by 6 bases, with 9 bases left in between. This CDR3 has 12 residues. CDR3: CASSAWTDGYTF. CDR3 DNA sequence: TGTGCCAGCAGCGCCTGGACAGATGGCTACACCTTC.

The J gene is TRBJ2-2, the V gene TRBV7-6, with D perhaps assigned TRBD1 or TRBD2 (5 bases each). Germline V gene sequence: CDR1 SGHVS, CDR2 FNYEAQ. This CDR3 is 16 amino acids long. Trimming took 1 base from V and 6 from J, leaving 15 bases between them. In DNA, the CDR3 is TGTGCCAGCAGCTTAGGGGGGAATCCCATAGCCGGGGAGCTGTTTTTT. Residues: CASSLGGNPIAGELFF. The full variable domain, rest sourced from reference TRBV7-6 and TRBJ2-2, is GAGVSQSPRYKVTKRGQDVALRCDPISGHVSLYWYRQALGQGPEFLTYFNYEAQQDKSGLPNDRFSAERPEGSISTLTIQRTEQRDSAMYRCASSLGGNPIAGELFFGEGSRLTVL.

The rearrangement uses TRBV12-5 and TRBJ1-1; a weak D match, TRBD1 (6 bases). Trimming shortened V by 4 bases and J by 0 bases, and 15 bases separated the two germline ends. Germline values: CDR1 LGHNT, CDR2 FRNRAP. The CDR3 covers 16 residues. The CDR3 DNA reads TGTGCTAGTGGTTACCAGACAGGATCGGTGAACACTGAAGCTTTCTTT. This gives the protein CASGYQTGSVNTEAFF. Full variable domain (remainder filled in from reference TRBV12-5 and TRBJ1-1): DARVTQTPRHKVTEMGQEVTMRCQPILGHNTVFWYRQTMMQGLELLAYFRNRAPLDDSGMPKDRFSAEMPDATLATLKIQPSEPRDSAVYFCASGYQTGSVNTEAFFGQGTRLTVV.

CDR3 residues: CASSDSFPGNTIYF. Here the CDR3 DNA reads TGTGCCAGCAGTGACTCGTTCCCTGGAAACACCATATATTTT. The chain combines TRBV2 with TRBJ1-3, with D uncertain. The CDR3 extends over 14 amino acids. Trimming shortened V by 3 bases and J by 2 bases, and 8 bases separated the two germline ends. Germline V CDR1 and CDR2: SNHLY, FYNNEI.

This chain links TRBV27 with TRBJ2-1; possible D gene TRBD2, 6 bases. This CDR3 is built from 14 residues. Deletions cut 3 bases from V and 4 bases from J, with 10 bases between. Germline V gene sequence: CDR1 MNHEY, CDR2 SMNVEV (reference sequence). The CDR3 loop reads CASSFELAYNEQFF. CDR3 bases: TGTGCCAGCAGTTTTGAACTAGCTTACAATGAGCAGTTCTTC.

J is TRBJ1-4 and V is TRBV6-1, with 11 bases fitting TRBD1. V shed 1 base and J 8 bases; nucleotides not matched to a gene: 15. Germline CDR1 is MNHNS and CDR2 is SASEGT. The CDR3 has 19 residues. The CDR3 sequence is CASSEEGRDRGIPLEKLFF. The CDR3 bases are TGTGCCAGCAGTGAAGAAGGCCGGGACAGGGGGATCCCTTTGGAAAAACTGTTTTTT.

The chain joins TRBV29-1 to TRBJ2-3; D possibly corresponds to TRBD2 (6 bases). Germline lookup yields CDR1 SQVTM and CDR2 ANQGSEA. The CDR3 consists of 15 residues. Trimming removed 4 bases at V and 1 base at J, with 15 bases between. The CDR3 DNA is TGCAGCGTTGGAACCCTAGCGTGGGGCACAGATACGCAGTATTTT. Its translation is CSVGTLAWGTDTQYF.

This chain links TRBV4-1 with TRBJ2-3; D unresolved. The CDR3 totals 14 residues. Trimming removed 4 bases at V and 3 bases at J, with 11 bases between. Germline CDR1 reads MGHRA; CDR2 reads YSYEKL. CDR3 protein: CASSLSLRTDTQYF. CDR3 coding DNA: TGCGCCAGCAGCCTTAGCCTGAGGACAGATACGCAGTATTTT.

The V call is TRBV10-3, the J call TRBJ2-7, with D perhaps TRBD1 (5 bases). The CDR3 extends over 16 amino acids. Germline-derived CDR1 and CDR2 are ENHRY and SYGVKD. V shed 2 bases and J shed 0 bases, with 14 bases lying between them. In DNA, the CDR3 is TGTGCCATCAGTGAGCTAACAGGTCTGAGCTCCTACGAGCAGTACTTC. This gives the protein CAISELTGLSSYEQYF.

The CDR3 DNA reads as TGTGCCAGCAGCTTAGCCGGGGGACTAGCGGCTACAATGAAGCAGTTCTTC. Its protein is CASSLAGGLAATMKQFF. This chain joins TRBV7-2 and TRBJ2-1, with TRBD2 identical over 11 bases. The CDR3 spans 17 residues. Per the germline V gene, CDR1 is SGHTA and CDR2 is FQGNSA. Trimming removed 0 bases from V and 11 bases from J; junction bases left unmatched: 12.